Listed here are 24 T cell receptor beta chains from one sample, sequenced in a study of radiotherapy plus CTLA-4 blockade in lung cancer. Clones were read by immunoSEQ multiplex PCR, and TCRdb kept only the in-frame ones, dropping some. The sample yields under 95,000 clones, about 79% seen once. The source was peripheral blood, collected from a patient treated with radiotherapy plus ipilimumab. These receptors came from a human donor with non-small cell lung cancer whose response to radiotherapy plus ipilimumab could not be evaluated. Some clones in this sample may be carry-over from other donors' samples.

The V gene is TRBV7-9, the J gene TRBJ2-5; D is unresolved. The CDR3 covers 13 residues. V lost 5 bases to trimming and J lost 1 base, with 8 bases between them. Germline V gene lookup returns CDR1 SEHNR and CDR2 FQNEAQ (reference sequence). The CDR3 sequence: CASSLNFQETQYF. CDR3 sequence (DNA): TGTGCCAGCAGCCTGAACTTCCAAGAGACCCAGTACTTC.

CDR3: CAIKPGTGGSPLHF. CDR3 DNA sequence: TGTGCCATCAAACCCGGGACGGGGGGTTCACCCCTCCACTTT. J is TRBJ1-6 and V is TRBV10-3; TRBD1 might be the D (5 bases). Germline-derived CDR1 and CDR2 are ENHRY and SYGVKD. This CDR3 region has 14 residues. With 7 bases removed from V and 9 bases from J, the gap between germline ends came to 16 bases.

In its sample, this clone was seen a few times. The gene calls are TRBV5-1 and TRBJ2-7; 8 bases line up with TRBD1. Germline V gene lookup returns CDR1 SGHRS and CDR2 YFSETQ. The CDR3 has 16 residues. The V segment lost 1 base and the J segment 3 bases; nucleotides outside the gene matches: 9. CDR3 protein: CASSLWQGAGSYEQYF. The CDR3, as DNA: TGCGCCAGCAGCTTGTGGCAGGGGGCAGGTAGCTACGAGCAGTACTTC. The full variable domain, in which reference TRBV5-1 and TRBJ2-7 provide the parts outside the CDR3, is KAGVTQTPRYLIKTRGQQVTLSCSPISGHRSVSWYQQTPGQGLQFLFEYFSETQRNKGNFPGRFSGRQFSNSRSEMNVSTLELGDSALYLCASSLWQGAGSYEQYFGPGTRLTVT.

The chain employs TRBV11-2 and TRBJ1-4; D call uncertain. Per the germline V gene, CDR1 is SGHAT and CDR2 is FQNNGV. Trimming took off 1 base at V and 8 bases at J, with 20 bases between the two ends. CDR3 size: 17 residues. CDR3 protein: CASSLVNTARRYEKLFF. CDR3 nucleotides: TGTGCCAGCAGCTTAGTAAACACGGCGCGGAGATACGAAAAACTGTTTTTT.

The chain links TRBV5-6 to TRBJ2-7; 8 nucleotides line up with TRBD1. The junction had 7 bases not matched to a gene; V was cut back by 3 bases and J by 5 bases. Germline-derived CDR1 and CDR2 are SGHDT and YYEEEE. The CDR3 covers 14 residues. The CDR3 nucleotides read TGTGCCAGCAGCTCGGGGACAGGCCGAGACGAGCAGTACTTC. It codes for CASSSGTGRDEQYF.

The table lists this clone with a few counts. The chain is built from TRBV15 and TRBJ1-3; D remains unclear. The CDR3 totals 16 residues. V lost 3 bases and J 1 base, leaving 13 bases between the germline ends. Germline values: CDR1 LNHNV, CDR2 YYDKDF (reference sequence). CDR3 DNA: TGTGCCACCAGCAGGGGCCCCGGTGGTTCTGGAAACACCATATATTTT. It specifies CATSRGPGGSGNTIYF.

This chain connects TRBV5-6 to TRBJ1-2; TRBD1 aligns across 8 bases. Trimming removed 1 base from V and 5 bases from J; junction bases left unmatched: 4. This CDR3 is 14 amino acids long. CDR1 is SGHDT and CDR2 is YYEEEE in the germline V gene. The CDR3: CASSLTGGIYGYTF. The CDR3 DNA is TGTGCCAGCAGCTTGACAGGGGGAATTTATGGCTACACCTTC. Variable domain in full (rest from reference TRBV5-6 and TRBJ1-2): DAGVTQSPTHLIKTRGQQVTLRCSPKSGHDTVSWYQQALGQGPQFIFQYYEEEERQRGNFPDRFSGHQFPNYSSELNVNALLLGDSALYLCASSLTGGIYGYTFGSGTRLTVV.

V usage is TRBV5-8 and J usage is TRBJ2-3, with 11 bases lining up with TRBD1. The V gene end was trimmed by 4 bases and the J gene end by 7 bases; junction bases not matched to a gene: 5. From germline, CDR1 is SGHTS and CDR2 YDEGEE. The CDR3 is made up of 14 amino acids. CDR3: CASSPGQGANTQYF. CDR3 nucleotide sequence: TGTGCCAGCAGCCCAGGACAGGGGGCGAATACGCAGTATTTT.

The chain carries TRBV2 and TRBJ2-1, with 15 bases aligning to TRBD2. V trimming: 6 bases; J trimming: 6 bases; junction bases outside the gene matches: 3. The germline CDR1 and CDR2 sequences are SNHLY and FYNNEI. The CDR3 runs to 15 residues. The DNA of the CDR3 is TGTGCCAGCAGACCGGGACTAGCGGGAGGCAATGAGCAGTTCTTC. Protein: CASRPGLAGGNEQFF.

This chain joins TRBV11-1 and TRBJ1-1; unclear D gene. The CDR3 length is 13 residues. CDR1 is SGHAT and CDR2 is FQDESV in the germline V gene (reference sequence). V was trimmed by 6 bases and J by 1 base, leaving 9 bases between them. In DNA, the CDR3 is TGTGCCAGCAGATCAATCCCGAACACTGAAGCTTTCTTT. Its translation: CASRSIPNTEAFF.

The V and J genes are TRBV7-8 and TRBJ1-1, with D possibly matching TRBD1 (6 bases). The V end lost 3 bases, the J end lost 5 bases, and 13 bases lay between the germline ends. Germline CDR1 and CDR2: SGHVS and FQNEAQ. This CDR3 contains 14 residues. CDR3 sequence (DNA): TGTGCCAGCAGCTTCACGAGGGGGGGTACTGAAGCTTTCTTT. Residues: CASSFTRGGTEAFF.

The gene calls are TRBV7-8 and TRBJ2-5, with 8 bases matching TRBD2. After removal of 5 bases from V and 13 bases from J, the junction contained 15 bases not matched to a gene. The CDR3 loop spans 14 amino acids. Germline-derived CDR1 and CDR2 are SGHVS and FQNEAQ. CDR3 region: CASSLGSSGSPRYF. The CDR3 nucleotides read TGTGCCAGCAGCCTTGGATCTAGCGGGTCCCCCCGGTACTTC.

This clone occurred once. The genes are TRBV5-1 and TRBJ1-1; perhaps TRBD1 as D (6 bases). This CDR3 contains 14 residues. Germline V gene sequence: CDR1 SGHRS, CDR2 YFSETQ. The ends were cut back, 7 bases at V and 1 base at J, with 14 bases in the middle. CDR3 in DNA: TGCGCCAGCTGGCAGGGGCTGGCGAACACTGAAGCTTTCTTT. Protein sequence: CASWQGLANTEAFF.

This sequence joins TRBV30 and TRBJ1-6, with TRBD1 matching over 11 bases. The CDR3 totals 13 residues. V lost 3 bases, J lost 11 bases, and 3 bases stayed unmatched. Germline V CDR1 and CDR2: GTSNPN, SVGIG (reference sequence). The CDR3 loop reads CAWRPGQGAPLHF. In nucleotides, the CDR3 is TGTGCCTGGAGGCCGGGACAGGGGGCACCCCTCCACTTT. Combining the CDR3 with reference TRBV30 and TRBJ1-6 gives the whole variable domain SQTIHQWPATLVQPVGSPLSLECTVEGTSNPNLYWYRQAAGRGLQLLFYSVGIGQISSEVPQNLSASRPQDRQFILSSKKLLLSDSGFYLCAWRPGQGAPLHFGNGTRLTVT.

The chain links TRBV9 to TRBJ2-3, with D perhaps matching TRBD2 (6 bases). Trimming took off 4 bases at V and 0 bases at J, with 15 bases between the two ends. CDR1 and CDR2 from the germline V gene are SGDLS and YYNGEE. The CDR3 totals 16 residues. The CDR3 nucleotides are TGTGCCAGCAGCCCCCGGGGGAGTACTAGCACAGATACGCAGTATTTT. Amino acid sequence: CASSPRGSTSTDTQYF. The entire variable domain, with the rest obtained from reference TRBV9 and TRBJ2-3, is as follows: DSGVTQTPKHLITATGQRVTLRCSPRSGDLSVYWYQQSLDQGLQFLIQYYNGEERAKGNILERFSAQQFPDLHSELNLSSLELGDSALYFCASSPRGSTSTDTQYFGPGTRLTVL.

This chain joins TRBV6-1 and TRBJ2-3; no firm D call. CDR3 length equals 14 residues. The germline V gene encodes CDR1 MNHNS and CDR2 SASEGT. Trimming stripped 5 bases from V and 4 bases from J, with 13 bases between. Here the CDR3 DNA reads TGTGCCAGCAGTCCCGGTGCTTATTCAGATACGCAGTATTTT. As protein: CASSPGAYSDTQYF.

The gene calls are TRBV6-1 and TRBJ1-1, with 7 positions matching TRBD1. J gave up 1 base and V 5 bases, and 4 bases lay outside the gene matches. The germline gives CDR1 MNHNS, CDR2 SASEGT. The CDR3 spans 14 residues. The CDR3 nucleotides read TGTGCCAGCAGTCGGGACAGAAAGAACACTGAAGCTTTCTTT. Amino acids: CASSRDRKNTEAFF.

This clone was seen a single time. The chain carries TRBV27 and TRBJ1-1; D may be TRBD1 (5 bases). Trimming stripped 7 bases from V and 5 bases from J, with 14 bases between. CDR1 and CDR2 from the germline V gene are MNHEY and SMNVEV (reference sequence). The CDR3 is 13 residues long. This CDR3 reads CASTRWGGTEAFF. In DNA, the CDR3 is TGTGCCAGCACTCGGTGGGGGGGGACTGAAGCTTTCTTT.

The rearrangement joins TRBV18 to TRBJ2-7, with TRBD2 matching over 13 bases. V shed 6 bases and J 2 bases; nucleotides not matched to a gene: 4. CDR3 size: 15 residues. Germline CDR1 and CDR2: KGHSH and LQKENI. This chain's CDR3 is CASSRGLAGTYEQYF. The CDR3 nucleotides are TGTGCCAGCTCCCGGGGACTAGCGGGGACCTACGAGCAGTACTTC.

This sequence joins TRBV7-2 and TRBJ2-2, with 7 bases identical to TRBD1. The CDR3 has 16 residues. CDR1 SGHTA and CDR2 FQGNSA come from the germline V gene. The junction had 3 bases not matched to a gene; V was cut back by 1 base and J by 1 base. In nucleotides, the CDR3 is TGTGCCAGCAGCTTAGTGACAGGGTTGAACACCGGGGAGCTGTTTTTT. It is translated as CASSLVTGLNTGELFF.

The rearrangement links TRBV20-1 to TRBJ2-5; D gene ambiguous. V lost 6 bases to trimming and J lost 7 bases, with 9 bases between them. CDR1 is DFQATT and CDR2 is SNEGSKA in the germline V gene (reference sequence). The CDR3 covers 10 residues. The CDR3 DNA reads TGCAGTGCCCATCCAGGGACCCAGTACTTC. Protein: CSAHPGTQYF.

The J gene is TRBJ1-1, the V gene TRBV11-3; D remains unclear. Germline CDR1 SGHNT, CDR2 YENEEA. The V gene lost 1 base and the J gene lost 1 base, with 13 bases spanning the gap. CDR3 length: 16 residues. CDR3 sequence (DNA): TGTGCCAGCAGCTTAGGGGGAGAGGGCTGGAACACTGAAGCTTTCTTT. Amino acids: CASSLGGEGWNTEAFF.

This clone was detected only a few times. The J gene is TRBJ1-4, the V gene TRBV5-1; 7 bases align to TRBD1. The germline CDR1 and CDR2 sequences are SGHRS and YFSETQ. The CDR3 totals 13 residues. The V and J ends lost 3 bases and 8 bases, in that order; junction bases with no gene match: 4. The CDR3 DNA reads as TGCGCCAGCAGCTGGGGACAGCGGGAAAAACTGTTTTTT. It specifies CASSWGQREKLFF.

This chain links TRBV30 with TRBJ2-7; TRBD1 matches at 10 bases. The J segment lost 3 bases and the V segment lost 2 bases, leaving 4 bases of the junction unmatched. This CDR3 contains 14 residues. The germline gives CDR1 GTSNPN, CDR2 SVGIG (reference sequence). The CDR3 is CAWSRDRGFYEQYF. DNA of the CDR3: TGTGCCTGGAGTAGGGACAGGGGATTCTACGAGCAGTACTTC.